The present entry profiles one TCR beta chain with its context. Its antigen has not been determined. No much larger clone is present one base from it, and per-base qualities are unavailable. Taken from the germline V gene (reference sequence), the CDR1 and CDR2 loops are LNHDA and SQIVND. CDR3 length: 13 amino acids, cysteine to phenylalanine. Only the CDR3 DNA stays, 39 bases, in frame from base 1. V gives up 5 bases and J gives up 4 bases, and the segment between their germline ends measures 11 bases. The data stem from a study of T cell responses to AZD1222 COVID-19 vaccine (dated by TCRdb to 2020 to 2022). Study-level background: AZD1222 recipients given second doses at about 4 weeks or at about 12 weeks were pooled, since spike-specific TCR depth and breadth were not found to differ between the two schedules. A total of 230 to 250 trial participants underwent TCR sequencing, of whom around 210 had received two doses of AZD1222 and roughly 26 had received two doses of the MenACWY control vaccine. Trial participants were enrolled into age subgroups of 18-55, 56-69 and 70-plus years, which contained about 160, 30 and 59 TCR-sequenced participants, respectively.

The CDR3 regions of human TCRbeta chains were analyzed by immunosequencing. Per the source publication's procedure: TCRs in the repertoires were matched against a reference library of SARS-CoV-2-specific TCRs that had been generated with the MIRA antigen-specificity platform. Breadth meant the fraction of unique TCRs that were SARS-CoV-2-associated, whereas depth meant the fraction of total T cells that were SARS-CoV-2-associated. Using the MIRA data, each spike-specific TCR was assigned both to the spike region to which the TCR was reactive and to a CD4 or CD8 class. Log10-transformed breadth and depth values were compared by one-way ANOVA with Sidak's multiple comparisons tests. In TCRdb, the immuneACCESS table is reduced to in-frame sequences with V and J assigned. These tables do not hold every clone; where another copy was compared, an unresolved V gene accounts for under half, and the others remain unexplained. V and J calls and clone size are given by that table; D and trimming were obtained from the DNA. The sample records tens of thousands of clones, approximately 83% of which are singletons. 16% of the sample is held by the ten biggest clonotypes.

Paper-wide results and their limitations: Nearly half of unique spike-specific TCRs reportedly recognized epitopes outside regions mutated in the B.1.351 and B.1.1.7 variants. No day 14 peak-response samples were available, so repertoires were characterized only after the peak T cell response. Participants were mostly white British and included more females than males, and it was suggested by the authors that clonal diversity may have been underestimated. Spike-specific TCR breadth and depth rose significantly after two AZD1222 doses compared with day 0 and with MenACWY recipients. Conclusions about previously exposed vaccinees are limited because only six or seven AZD1222 recipients were SARS-CoV-2 seropositive at baseline. The 56-69-year group was small, and its depth increase did not reach significance, likely because of low power. The whole spike protein was spanned by vaccine-associated CD4 TCRs, and dominant responses were seen in regions 160-218 and 743-854.

The sample's time point label is to be understood as: baseline before first vaccination. Vaccinee samples came from UK trials COV001 and COV002, including a single-blind randomized controlled phase 2/3 trial of AZD1222 (ChAdOx1 nCoV-19) in healthy adults. For TCRbeta chain sequencing, PBMC samples from trial participants were taken at day 0 and at day 28 after the second dose. The receptor comes from an adult in good health. The rearranged segments are TRBV19 and TRBJ2-5; the D gene is perhaps TRBD1, from 5 matching bases. This material consisted of peripheral blood, taken on day 0 of AZD1222 vaccination. CDR3 protein: CASSPGMRETQYF. The DNA sequence is TGTGCCAGTAGTCCAGGGATGCGAGAGACCCAGTACTTC.